Each of the 5 T cell receptor beta chains below was sequenced from the same sample in a study of cytomegalovirus exposure and HLA in healthy donors. The PCR employed 60 Vbeta primers together with 13 Jbeta primers. Libraries were prepared by immunoSEQ multiplex PCR; TCRdb keeps only in-frame clonotypes and omits some of them. The sample carries around 130,000 clones, 82% recorded once. Sequencing was carried out using PBMCs. Receptors originate from a male donor in good health and CMV-seropositive.

The chain's CDR3 is CASSVIFGELFF. The CDR3 nucleotides are TGTGCCAGCAGCGTTATTTTCGGGGAGCTGTTTTTT. The chain recombines TRBV9 with TRBJ2-2; D is uncertain. Looked up from germline, CDR1 is SGDLS and CDR2 is YYNGEE. The CDR3 has 12 residues. V was trimmed by 2 bases and J by 7 bases, leaving 6 bases between them.

The chain is built from TRBV4-2 and TRBJ2-3; TRBD1 aligns across 8 bases. The V gene's germline CDR1 is LGHNA and CDR2 YNFKEQ. J was trimmed by 2 bases and V by 4 bases; bases with no gene match: 11. This CDR3 has 17 residues. CDR3 bases: TGTGCCAGCAGCCCGCTTGGGGGCCAGGGGGCCACAGATACGCAGTATTTT. This gives the protein CASSPLGGQGATDTQYF.

The rearrangement uses TRBV6-6 and TRBJ2-1, with D perhaps TRBD2 (6 bases). Germline assignment: CDR1 MNHNY and CDR2 SVGAGI (reference sequence). Deletions cut 6 bases from V and 5 bases from J, with 20 bases between. The CDR3 covers 16 residues. CDR3 DNA sequence: TGTGCCAGCAGGCCTCCCTCTAGCGCGGTCGACAATGAGCAGTTCTTC. Amino acid sequence: CASRPPSSAVDNEQFF.

This chain connects TRBV28 to TRBJ2-1; 13 positions match TRBD2. From germline, CDR1 is MDHEN and CDR2 SYDVKM. V was clipped by 5 bases and J by 2 bases; unmatched bases: 6. This CDR3 has 17 residues. CDR3 DNA: TGTGCCAGCAGTGTTAGGACTAGCGGGAGACCCTACAATGAGCAGTTCTTC. Protein sequence: CASSVRTSGRPYNEQFF.

The chain uses TRBV4-1 and TRBJ2-2; 8 bases match TRBD2. Germline loops: CDR1 MGHRA, CDR2 YSYEKL. V shed 1 base, J shed 6 bases, and the junction held 4 bases outside the gene matches. There are 15 residues in the CDR3. This CDR3 is CASSQGAGEAGELFF. DNA of the CDR3: TGCGCCAGCAGCCAAGGAGCGGGAGAGGCCGGGGAGCTGTTTTTT.